Each of the 6 T cell receptor beta chains below was sequenced from the same sample in a study of T-cell reconstitution after alpha-beta-depleted transplantation in children. Unique molecular identifiers were incorporated when the TCRbeta library was constructed. One entry per CDR3 protein, called by TCRdb with MiXCR from the PCR reads. This table has hundreds of thousands of distinct CDR3 sequences, roughly an eighth appearing once. Here the sequenced sample was PBMCs from the stem cell graft donor, taken from the stem cell graft. These receptors were taken from a human donor who donated a stem cell graft to a child with combined immunodeficiency.

This clonotype was counted a few times. The chain combines TRBV4-1 with TRBJ2-1; 14 positions agree with TRBD2. Germline CDR1 is MGHRA and CDR2 is YSYEKL. The CDR3 runs to 16 residues. The V segment lost 5 bases and the J segment 4 bases; nucleotides outside the gene matches: 4. The CDR3 nucleotides are TGCGCCAGCAGCAATCGACTAGCGGGAGGGTACAATGAGCAGTTCTTC. Translated: CASSNRLAGGYNEQFF.

The chain combines TRBV2 with TRBJ2-7; 9 nucleotides align to TRBD1. Germline loops: CDR1 SNHLY, CDR2 FYNNEI. This CDR3 contains 16 residues. With V trimmed by 6 bases and J by 8 bases, 17 bases remained unmatched. The CDR3 region has the DNA TGTGCCAGCAGCCCCCCATGGGGACAGGGACTTACGAAGCAGTACTTC. This sequence encodes CASSPPWGQGLTKQYF. The entire variable domain, with the rest obtained from reference TRBV2 and TRBJ2-7, is as follows: EPEVTQTPSHQVTQMGQEVILRCVPISNHLYFYWYRQILGQKVEFLVSFYNNEISEKSEIFDDQFSVERPDGSNFTLKIRSTKLEDSAMYFCASSPPWGQGLTKQYFGPGTRLTVT.

At least ten counts were recorded for this clonotype. The chain is built from TRBV25-1 and TRBJ1-4; D possibly corresponds to TRBD1 (6 bases). The CDR3 extends over 14 amino acids. From germline, CDR1 is MGHDK and CDR2 SYGVNS. Trimming removed 3 bases from V and 8 bases from J, with 13 bases in between. DNA of the CDR3: TGTGCCAGCAGTGATTACAGGGAGATCGAAAAACTGTTTTTT. Protein: CASSDYREIEKLFF.

A few counts support this clonotype. As DNA, the CDR3 is TGCGCCAGCAGCCAAGACTCGGGGGATCAGCCCCAGCATTTT. Protein sequence: CASSQDSGDQPQHF. The gene calls are TRBV4-3 and TRBJ1-5; D possibly corresponds to TRBD1 (5 bases). Looked up from germline, CDR1 is LGHNA and CDR2 is YSLEER. Trimming took 0 bases from V and 5 from J, leaving 8 bases between them. The CDR3 loop spans 14 amino acids.

The chain carries TRBV12-3 or TRBV12-4 and TRBJ2-5, with 7 bases aligning to TRBD1. The V and J ends lost 6 bases and 7 bases, in that order; junction bases with no gene match: 8. This CDR3 is built from 13 residues. CDR3 nucleotides: TGTGCCAGCAGGGACAGGTCCCCAGGGACCCAGTACTTC. As protein: CASRDRSPGTQYF.

This clonotype showed up many times. The V and J genes are TRBV20-1 and TRBJ2-1, with a possible D match to TRBD2 (5 bases). Per the germline V gene, CDR1 is DFQATT and CDR2 is SNEGSKA (reference sequence). V shed 1 base and J shed 8 bases, with 9 bases lying between them. The CDR3 is 12 residues long. CDR3 protein: CSARVRGDEQFF. CDR3 bases: TGCAGTGCTAGAGTCCGGGGAGATGAGCAGTTCTTC.